These 18 T cell receptor beta chains were all obtained from the same sample, sequenced in a study of blood T cell repertoires in COVID-19. Produced via immunoSEQ multiplex PCR; TCRdb's table is partial and in-frame only. Among about 130,000 clones, about 72% were seen once, and the ten largest hold about 10%. The sequencing sample was made of peripheral blood. The receptors here all came from a man between 60 and 70 years old who had recovered from COVID-19.

The V gene is TRBV29-1, the J gene TRBJ2-1; 7 nucleotides line up with TRBD2. After removal of 5 bases from V and 3 bases from J, the junction contained 7 bases not matched to a gene. CDR3 length: 14 amino acids. Germline V gives CDR1 SQVTM, CDR2 ANQGSEA. The CDR3 region has the DNA TGCAGCGTTCTCGGGCTAGCGGACTACAATGAGCAGTTCTTC. It specifies CSVLGLADYNEQFF.

V is TRBV14 and J is TRBJ2-1, with D possibly TRBD2 on 7 matching bases. Germline V gene lookup returns CDR1 SGHDN and CDR2 FVKESK. This CDR3 is built from 15 residues. Trimming cost V 1 base and J 7 bases, with 14 bases left between them. CDR3 DNA sequence: TGTGCCAGCAGCCAAGCCGGGAGGAGGGGGAATGAGCAGTTCTTC. This codes for CASSQAGRRGNEQFF.

The V call is TRBV9, the J call TRBJ1-2; 7 positions agree with TRBD1. V shed 0 bases and J 0 bases; nucleotides not matched to a gene: 5. The CDR3 loop spans 16 amino acids. Per germline, CDR1 SGDLS and CDR2 YYNGEE. The CDR3 sequence: CASSVATGKANYGYTF. CDR3 DNA: TGTGCCAGCAGCGTAGCGACAGGGAAAGCTAACTATGGCTACACCTTC.

The rearrangement links TRBV5-4 to TRBJ2-7, with D hard to call. This CDR3 has 13 amino acids. In germline, CDR1 is SGHNT, CDR2 YYREEE (reference sequence). With 0 bases removed from V and 12 bases from J, the gap between germline ends came to 16 bases. CDR3 sequence: CASSLGRQEFPYF. The CDR3 coding sequence is TGTGCCAGCAGCTTGGGAAGACAAGAGTTTCCGTACTTC.

This chain joins TRBV7-2 and TRBJ2-1; no clear D. The CDR3 length is 11 residues. Between the trimmed V and J ends, which lost 5 bases and 9 bases, there was a span of 8 bases. Germline V lookup: CDR1 SGHTA, CDR2 FQGNSA. The CDR3: CASSKTGEQFF. The CDR3 DNA reads TGTGCCAGCAGCAAAACTGGTGAGCAGTTCTTC.

The V and J genes are TRBV3-1 (or the pseudogene TRBV3-2) and TRBJ1-2, with 8 bases matching TRBD1. Germline CDR1 reads LGHDT; CDR2 reads YNNKEL (reference sequence). The length of the CDR3 is 12 residues. J was trimmed by 7 bases and V by 4 bases; bases with no gene match: 2. The CDR3 here is CASSRGQGGYTF. The CDR3 DNA is TGTGCCAGCAGCCGAGGACAGGGTGGCTACACCTTC.

V usage is TRBV28 and J usage is TRBJ1-1; 7 bases are a match to TRBD1. CDR3 length: 12 amino acids. Germline V gene sequence: CDR1 MDHEN, CDR2 SYDVKM. V lost 2 bases and J lost 9; bases outside the gene matches: 3. CDR3 sequence (DNA): TGTGCCAGCAGTTTAGGGGACAGACAAGCTTTCTTT. It yields the protein CASSLGDRQAFF.

The rearrangement links TRBV5-1 to TRBJ2-2; possibly TRBD2 for D (5 bases). V lost 2 bases, J lost 1 base, and 6 bases lay in between. CDR3 length: 14 residues. Germline CDR1 reads SGHRS; CDR2 reads YFSETQ. For the CDR3, the DNA is TGCGCCAGCAGCTTCGCGGGGAACACCGGGGAGCTGTTTTTT. Protein product: CASSFAGNTGELFF.

The CDR3 region is CASSARVGGEKLFF. CDR3 bases: TGTGCCAGCAGCGCCAGGGTTGGGGGGGAAAAACTGTTTTTT. This chain joins TRBV7-2 and TRBJ1-4, with a tentative D call TRBD1 (5 bases). The V gene lost 5 bases and the J gene lost 8 bases, with 15 bases spanning the gap. Germline lookup yields CDR1 SGHTA and CDR2 FQGNSA. The CDR3 sequence is 14 residues long. The full variable domain, its missing parts supplied by reference TRBV7-2 and TRBJ1-4, is GAGVSQSPSNKVTEKGKDVELRCDPISGHTALYWYRQSLGQGLEFLIYFQGNSAPDKSGLPSDRFSAERTGGSVSTLTIQRTQQEDSAVYLCASSARVGGEKLFFGSGTQLSVL.

This clone was seen once. This chain links TRBV6-1 with TRBJ2-5, with 8 nucleotides matching TRBD2. The CDR3 is 14 residues long. V shed 3 bases, J shed 4 bases, and the junction held 4 bases outside the gene matches. Germline loops: CDR1 MNHNS, CDR2 SASEGT. The DNA of the CDR3 is TGTGCCAGCAGTGAGGGCGGGGGGCGAGAGACCCAGTACTTC. This codes for CASSEGGGRETQYF.

This rearrangement joins TRBV3-1 (or the pseudogene TRBV3-2) to TRBJ1-3; D is ambiguous. Trimming took off 0 bases at V and 2 bases at J, with 5 bases between the two ends. CDR1 is LGHDT, CDR2 YNNKEL, per germline (reference sequence). The CDR3 covers 14 residues. CDR3 sequence reads: CASSQDPTGNTIYF. CDR3 bases: TGTGCCAGCAGCCAAGATCCTACTGGAAACACCATATATTTT.

In nucleotides, the CDR3 is TGTGCCAGCAGTTTTCAAACAGGGATCTCTGGAAACACCATATATTTT. Translation gives CASSFQTGISGNTIYF. The J gene is TRBJ1-3, the V gene TRBV28, with D possibly matching TRBD1 (6 bases). Trimming took 3 bases from V and 0 from J, leaving 12 bases between them. Per the germline V gene, CDR1 is MDHEN and CDR2 is SYDVKM. The CDR3 totals 16 residues.

V and J are TRBV5-4 and TRBJ2-1, with TRBD2 as a possible D gene (6 bases). The CDR3 has 16 amino acids. V dropped 2 bases and J dropped 2 bases, with 14 bases sitting between them. In germline, CDR1 is SGHNT, CDR2 YYREEE (reference sequence). The CDR3 reads CASSFGGIETYNEQFF. In DNA, the CDR3 is TGTGCCAGCAGCTTTGGCGGGATAGAGACCTACAATGAGCAGTTCTTC.

The J gene is TRBJ1-4, the V gene TRBV2; maybe TRBD1 (6 bases). Between the trimmed V and J ends, which lost 3 bases and 4 bases, there was a span of 18 bases. The CDR3 has 17 amino acids. Germline lookup yields CDR1 SNHLY and CDR2 FYNNEI. This CDR3 reads CASSEPGGPRDNEKLFF. The CDR3 DNA sequence: TGTGCCAGCAGTGAGCCGGGGGGCCCGAGGGATAATGAAAAACTGTTTTTT.

The chain couples TRBV30 to TRBJ1-2; no definite D call. This CDR3 is 14 amino acids long. Germline assignment: CDR1 GTSNPN and CDR2 SVGIG (reference sequence). V was shortened by 2 bases and J by 2 bases, with 12 bases between the two germline ends. CDR3 sequence reads: CAWSWGGGNYGYTF. CDR3 sequence (DNA): TGTGCCTGGAGTTGGGGTGGAGGGAACTATGGCTACACCTTC.

This clone occurred a few times. This sequence joins TRBV4-2 and TRBJ1-1, with a tentative D call TRBD1 (5 bases). In germline, CDR1 is LGHNA, CDR2 YNFKEQ. This CDR3 has 16 residues. Trimming took off 0 bases at V and 3 bases at J, with 14 bases between the two ends. The DNA for the CDR3 is TGTGCCAGCAGCCAAGATGGTGGGCTCAGGGACACTGAAGCTTTCTTT. It specifies CASSQDGGLRDTEAFF.

In nucleotides, the CDR3 is TGTGCCAGCAGCCTTCTCGGCACTGAAGCTTTCTTT. Protein: CASSLLGTEAFF. The gene calls are TRBV16 and TRBJ1-1; unclear D gene. V lost 4 bases and J lost 4, with 7 bases in between. CDR3 length: 12 residues. Germline V gives CDR1 KGHSY, CDR2 FQNENV.

The chain has TRBV4-2 and TRBJ2-7; 8 bases agree with TRBD1. Germline loops: CDR1 LGHNA, CDR2 YNFKEQ. The CDR3 is 15 amino acids. Unmatched junction bases numbered 9, after V lost 5 bases and J lost 3 bases. The CDR3 spells CASSGYGDRSYEQYF. The CDR3, as DNA: TGTGCCAGCAGCGGATATGGGGACAGGAGCTACGAGCAGTACTTC.